One and the same sample provided the 4 T cell receptor beta chains below, sequenced in a study of cytomegalovirus exposure and HLA in healthy donors. Assay used: immunoSEQ multiplex PCR; TCRdb lists only in-frame clones, some missing. The sample lists 120,000 or so clones, approximately 90% seen once, with approximately 2.1% in the top ten. The sequenced sample was PBMCs. The receptors were gathered from a young woman in good health and CMV-seronegative.

The gene calls are TRBV4-1 and TRBJ2-2, with 10 bases identical to TRBD2. The CDR3 loop spans 15 amino acids. CDR1 is MGHRA and CDR2 is YSYEKL in the germline V gene. The J segment lost 4 bases and the V segment lost 4 bases, leaving 3 bases of the junction unmatched. CDR3 protein: CASSRAGGTTGELFF. The CDR3 DNA is TGCGCCAGCAGCCGAGCGGGGGGGACCACCGGGGAGCTGTTTTTT.

This chain connects TRBV9 to TRBJ1-1, with 7 bases identical to TRBD1. V trimming: 4 bases; J trimming: 0 bases; junction bases outside the gene matches: 6. The CDR3 runs to 15 residues. Per the germline V gene, CDR1 is SGDLS and CDR2 is YYNGEE. In DNA, the CDR3 is TGTGCCAGCAGCAGGGGGGACAGAATGAACACTGAAGCTTTCTTT. This gives the protein CASSRGDRMNTEAFF. Full variable domain (rest looked up from reference TRBV9 and TRBJ1-1): DSGVTQTPKHLITATGQRVTLRCSPRSGDLSVYWYQQSLDQGLQFLIQYYNGEERAKGNILERFSAQQFPDLHSELNLSSLELGDSALYFCASSRGDRMNTEAFFGQGTRLTVV.

V gene TRBV10-3 combines with J gene TRBJ2-7; TRBD1 aligns across 7 bases. This CDR3 spans 14 amino acids. In germline, CDR1 is ENHRY, CDR2 SYGVKD. V shed 3 bases, J shed 5 bases, and the junction held 7 bases outside the gene matches. The CDR3 sequence is CAISDDRVWNEQYF. The CDR3 nucleotides read TGTGCCATCAGTGATGACAGGGTCTGGAACGAGCAGTACTTC.

V usage is TRBV20-1 and J usage is TRBJ1-1, with a possible D match to TRBD1 (5 bases). Germline loops: CDR1 DFQATT, CDR2 SNEGSKA (reference sequence). The CDR3 spans 11 residues. The germline V and J ends were trimmed by 6 bases and 9 bases, with 14 bases remaining between them. CDR3 sequence reads: CSAKTALKAFF. CDR3 coding DNA: TGCAGTGCCAAGACAGCCCTAAAAGCTTTCTTT.